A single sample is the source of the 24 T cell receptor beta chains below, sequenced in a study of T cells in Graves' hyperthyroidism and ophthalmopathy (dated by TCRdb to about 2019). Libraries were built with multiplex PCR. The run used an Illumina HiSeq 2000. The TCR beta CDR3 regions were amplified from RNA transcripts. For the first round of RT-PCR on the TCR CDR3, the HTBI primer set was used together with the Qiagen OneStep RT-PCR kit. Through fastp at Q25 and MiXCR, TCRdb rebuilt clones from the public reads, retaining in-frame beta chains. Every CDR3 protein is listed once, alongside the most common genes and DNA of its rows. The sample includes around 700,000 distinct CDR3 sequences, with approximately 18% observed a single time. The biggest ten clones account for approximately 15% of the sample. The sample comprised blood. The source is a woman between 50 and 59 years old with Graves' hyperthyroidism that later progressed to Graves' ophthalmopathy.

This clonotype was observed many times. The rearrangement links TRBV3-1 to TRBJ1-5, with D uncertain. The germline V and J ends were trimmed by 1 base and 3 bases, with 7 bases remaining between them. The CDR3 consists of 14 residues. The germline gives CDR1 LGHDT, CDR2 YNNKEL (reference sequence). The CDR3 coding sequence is TGTGCCAGCAGCCAAGCGGGGAACAATCAGCCCCAGCATTTT. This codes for CASSQAGNNQPQHF.

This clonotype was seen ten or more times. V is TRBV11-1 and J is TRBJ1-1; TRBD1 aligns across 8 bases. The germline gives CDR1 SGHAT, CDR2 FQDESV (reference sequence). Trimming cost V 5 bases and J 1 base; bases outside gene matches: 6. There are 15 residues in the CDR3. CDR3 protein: CASSPDREGNTEAFF. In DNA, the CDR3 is TGTGCCAGCAGCCCGGACAGGGAGGGGAACACTGAAGCTTTCTTT.

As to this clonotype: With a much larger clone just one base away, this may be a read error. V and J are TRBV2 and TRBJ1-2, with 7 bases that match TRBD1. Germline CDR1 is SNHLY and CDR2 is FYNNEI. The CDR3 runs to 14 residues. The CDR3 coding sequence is TGTACCAGCAGTCCAGGGACAGCTATCTATGGCTACACCTTC. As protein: CTSSPGTAIYGYTF.

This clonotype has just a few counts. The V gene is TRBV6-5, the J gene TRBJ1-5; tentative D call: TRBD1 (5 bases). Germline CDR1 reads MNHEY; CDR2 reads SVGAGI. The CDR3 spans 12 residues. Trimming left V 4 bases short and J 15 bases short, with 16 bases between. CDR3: CASSFRDSAPHF. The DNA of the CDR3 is TGTGCCAGCAGTTTCCGGGACTCGGCCCCGCATTTT.

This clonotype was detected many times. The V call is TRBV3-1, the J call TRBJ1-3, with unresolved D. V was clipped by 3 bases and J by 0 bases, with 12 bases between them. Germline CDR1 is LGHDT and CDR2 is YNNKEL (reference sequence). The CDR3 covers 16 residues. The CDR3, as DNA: TGTGCCAGCAGCCATGCGAGACTGCGCTCTGGAAACACCATATATTTT. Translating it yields CASSHARLRSGNTIYF.

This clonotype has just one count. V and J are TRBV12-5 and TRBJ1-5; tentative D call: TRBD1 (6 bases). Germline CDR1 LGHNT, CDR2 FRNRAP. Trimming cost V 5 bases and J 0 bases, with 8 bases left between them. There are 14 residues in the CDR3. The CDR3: CASGPQGSNQPQHF. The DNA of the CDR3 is TGTGCTAGTGGTCCACAGGGTAGCAATCAGCCCCAGCATTTT.

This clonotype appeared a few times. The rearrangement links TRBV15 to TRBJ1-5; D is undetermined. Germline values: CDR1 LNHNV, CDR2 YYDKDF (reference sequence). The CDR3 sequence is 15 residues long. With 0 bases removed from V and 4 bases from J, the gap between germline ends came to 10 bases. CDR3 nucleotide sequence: TGTGCCACCAGCAGAGATTTAGTCTCTAATCAGCCCCAGCATTTT. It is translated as CATSRDLVSNQPQHF.

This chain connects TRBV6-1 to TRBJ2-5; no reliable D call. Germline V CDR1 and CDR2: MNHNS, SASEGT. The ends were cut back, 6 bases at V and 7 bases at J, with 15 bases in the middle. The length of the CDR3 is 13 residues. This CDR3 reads CASRLVRWGTQYF. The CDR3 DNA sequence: TGTGCCAGCAGATTAGTCCGATGGGGGACCCAGTACTTC.

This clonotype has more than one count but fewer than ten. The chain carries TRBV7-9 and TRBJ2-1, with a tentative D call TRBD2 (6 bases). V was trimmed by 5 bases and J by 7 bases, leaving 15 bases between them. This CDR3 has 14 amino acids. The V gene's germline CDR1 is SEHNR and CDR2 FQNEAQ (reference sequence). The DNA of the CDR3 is TGTGCCAGCAGCCCTTTGGGTGGGGGGAATGAGCAGTTCTTC. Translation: CASSPLGGGNEQFF.

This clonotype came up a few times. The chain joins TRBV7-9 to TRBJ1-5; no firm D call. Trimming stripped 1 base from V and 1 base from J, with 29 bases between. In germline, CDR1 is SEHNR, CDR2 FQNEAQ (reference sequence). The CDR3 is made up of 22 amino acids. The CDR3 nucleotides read TGTGCCAGCAGCTTAGGTTTTCTTTTTGATAGAAGAGGGATCGGGAGCAATCAGCCCCAGCATTTT. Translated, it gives CASSLGFLFDRRGIGSNQPQHF.

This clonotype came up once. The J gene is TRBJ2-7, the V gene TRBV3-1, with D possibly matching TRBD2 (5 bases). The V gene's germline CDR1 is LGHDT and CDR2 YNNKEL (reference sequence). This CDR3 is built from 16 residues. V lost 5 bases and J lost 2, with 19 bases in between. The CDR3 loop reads CASSSLRGSRPYEQYF. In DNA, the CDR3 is TGTGCCAGCAGCTCACTTCGTGGGAGTCGACCCTACGAGCAGTACTTC.

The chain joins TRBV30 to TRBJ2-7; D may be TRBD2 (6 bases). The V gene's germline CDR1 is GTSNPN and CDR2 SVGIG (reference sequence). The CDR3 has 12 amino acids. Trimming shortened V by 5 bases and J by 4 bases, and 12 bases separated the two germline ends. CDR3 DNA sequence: TGTGCCTGGGGGGGACTCACATACGAGCAGTACTTC. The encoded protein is CAWGGLTYEQYF.

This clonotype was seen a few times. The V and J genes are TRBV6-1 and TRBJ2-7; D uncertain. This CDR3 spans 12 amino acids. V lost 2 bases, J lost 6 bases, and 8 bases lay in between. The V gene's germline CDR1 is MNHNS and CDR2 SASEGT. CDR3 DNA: TGTGCCAGCAGTGAAAGCCGTCTCGAGCAGTACTTC. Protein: CASSESRLEQYF.

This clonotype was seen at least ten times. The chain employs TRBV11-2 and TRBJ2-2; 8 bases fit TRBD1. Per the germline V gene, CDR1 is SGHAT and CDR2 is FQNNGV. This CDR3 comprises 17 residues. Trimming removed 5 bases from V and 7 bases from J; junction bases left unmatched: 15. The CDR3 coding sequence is TGTGCCAGCAGCGTGGGGGTCAGGGGGCGCAGGTTCGGGGAGCTGTTTTTT. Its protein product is CASSVGVRGRRFGELFF.

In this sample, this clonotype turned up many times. CDR3 loop: CASSHTGQPNTEAFF. CDR3 nucleotides: TGTGCCAGCAGTCACACGGGACAGCCGAACACTGAAGCTTTCTTT. The chain links TRBV12-3 or TRBV12-4 to TRBJ1-1, with TRBD1 matching over 7 bases. The CDR3 is 15 residues long. V shed 5 bases and J 1 base; nucleotides not matched to a gene: 7.

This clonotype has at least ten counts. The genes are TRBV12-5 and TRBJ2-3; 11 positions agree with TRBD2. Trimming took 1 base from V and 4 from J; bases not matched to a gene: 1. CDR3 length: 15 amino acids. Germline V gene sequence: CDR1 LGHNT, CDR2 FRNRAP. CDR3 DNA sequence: TGTGCTAGTGGTTTGGGACTAGCGGGGTCAGATACGCAGTATTTT. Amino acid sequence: CASGLGLAGSDTQYF.

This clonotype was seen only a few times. The CDR3 loop is CASSSPDGWTGELFF. As DNA, the CDR3 is TGTGCCAGCAGCTCACCGGACGGCTGGACCGGGGAGCTGTTTTTT. The chain uses TRBV7-9 and TRBJ2-2; no clear D. Trimming took off 4 bases at V and 5 bases at J, with 14 bases between the two ends. Germline V gene data show CDR1 as SEHNR and CDR2 as FQNEAQ (reference sequence). This CDR3 spans 15 amino acids.

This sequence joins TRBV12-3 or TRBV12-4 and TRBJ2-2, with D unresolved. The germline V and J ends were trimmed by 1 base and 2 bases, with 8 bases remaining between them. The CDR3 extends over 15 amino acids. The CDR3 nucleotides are TGTGCCAGCAGTTTAGTTGTGACAAACACCGGGGAGCTGTTTTTT. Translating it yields CASSLVVTNTGELFF.

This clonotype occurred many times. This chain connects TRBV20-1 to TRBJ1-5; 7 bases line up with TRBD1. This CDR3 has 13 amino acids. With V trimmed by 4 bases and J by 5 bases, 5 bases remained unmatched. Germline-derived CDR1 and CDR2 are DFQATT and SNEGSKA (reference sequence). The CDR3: CSANDREYQPQHF. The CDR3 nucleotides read TGCAGTGCTAATGACAGGGAGTATCAGCCCCAGCATTTT.

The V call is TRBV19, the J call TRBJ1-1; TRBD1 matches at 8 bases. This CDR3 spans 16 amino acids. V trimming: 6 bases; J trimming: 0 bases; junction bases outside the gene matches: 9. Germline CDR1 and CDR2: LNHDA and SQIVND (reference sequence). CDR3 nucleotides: TGTGCCAGTAGACCGCGGACAGGGAACATGAACACTGAAGCTTTCTTT. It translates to CASRPRTGNMNTEAFF.

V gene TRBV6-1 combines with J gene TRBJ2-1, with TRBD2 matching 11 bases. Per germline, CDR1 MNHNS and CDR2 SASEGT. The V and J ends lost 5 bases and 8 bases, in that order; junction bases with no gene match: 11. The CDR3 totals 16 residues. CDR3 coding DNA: TGTGCCAGCAGTTGGGGGACTAGCGGTTCCCTCGATGAGCAGTTCTTC. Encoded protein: CASSWGTSGSLDEQFF.

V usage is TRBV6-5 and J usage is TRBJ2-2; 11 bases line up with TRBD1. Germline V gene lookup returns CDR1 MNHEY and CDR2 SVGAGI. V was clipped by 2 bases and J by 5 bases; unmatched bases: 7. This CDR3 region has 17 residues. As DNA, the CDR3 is TGTGCCAGCAGTTACCGTCGGACAGGGGGCAGTACCGGGGAGCTGTTTTTT. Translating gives CASSYRRTGGSTGELFF.

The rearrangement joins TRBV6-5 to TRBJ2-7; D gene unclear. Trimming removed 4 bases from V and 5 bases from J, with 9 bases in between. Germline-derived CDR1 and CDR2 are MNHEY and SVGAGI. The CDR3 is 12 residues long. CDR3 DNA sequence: TGTGCCAGCAGTTCCCCCGGAGACGAGCAGTACTTC. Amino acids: CASSSPGDEQYF.

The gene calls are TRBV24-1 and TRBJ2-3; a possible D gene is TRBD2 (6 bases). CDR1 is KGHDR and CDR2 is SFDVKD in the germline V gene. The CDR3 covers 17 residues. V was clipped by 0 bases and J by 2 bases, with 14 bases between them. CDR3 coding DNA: TGTGCCACCAGTGATTTGCACCCGGGGGACTCCACAGATACGCAGTATTTT. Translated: CATSDLHPGDSTDTQYF.